Sequencing of this TCR beta chain was carried out in a study of shared clonotypes between healthy human individuals (dated by TCRdb to about 2020). For the study in its entirety: A few men and a couple of women, aged 18 to 49 years, made up the cohort. For each donor, three plates each were used for CD4 naive and CD4 memory, two plates were used for CD8 naive, and one plate was used for CD8 memory. Blood TCR repertoires of five healthy adults were deeply sequenced to estimate repertoire size and the extent of clonotype sharing between individuals. To increase sequencing depth and limit assay-specific biases, different laboratories used diverse techniques to prepare libraries and sequence TCR repertoires. Between about 0.9 and 10 billion PBMCs per donor were obtained by leukapheresis.

The germline V gene specifies SGHDT as CDR1 and YYEEEE as CDR2. From cysteine to phenylalanine, the CDR3 is 15 amino acids long. Only the CDR3 region is kept as DNA, spanning 45 bases read in frame from base 1. Relative to germline, V is missing 1 base and J is missing 2 bases, with 4 bases of the junction outside any gene match. To note about this clone: No antigen is known for it. Base qualities were left out, and no much larger clone turns up one base away.

The donors were healthy, HIV-negative adults with no recently reported acute infections or vaccinations. All donors were Caucasian adults living in Nashville, Tennessee, USA. CD4+ T cells were enriched by magnetic negative selection; naive cells were then positively selected on CD45RA, and the negative fraction formed the memory subset. Blood was collected by leukapheresis, and PBMCs were isolated by Ficoll-Histopaque density gradient centrifugation and then cryopreserved in liquid nitrogen vapor phase. Purity and quantity of every magnetically sorted T cell population were checked by analytical flow cytometry. Each sorted fraction had its genomic DNA isolated and then quantified by UV absorbance on a Nanodrop 2000c. Overall study results and their limits: Estimated clonotype richness was generally larger for naive than for memory subsets. The genetic and exposure-history diversity represented was limited by the small number of donors. Rarefaction of sorted-subset datasets indicated incomplete sequencing despite the large sequencing depth. Sampling was limited to blood, and TCR repertoires in tissue likely differ from TCR repertoires in blood. Clonotypes shared by all four sorted-subset donors showed higher generation probabilities than non-shared clonotypes. Sharing across a few donors was observed for around 5% of naive CD4, under 4% of naive CD8, 2.3% of memory CD4, and about 0.4% of memory CD8 clonotypes. Pairwise subsampling indicated that sequencing depth was expected to affect the degree of clonotype sharing among donors.

TCR CDR3 regions were amplified from genomic DNA by multiplex PCR using the deep immunoSEQ assay. Extracted genomic DNA from each cell subset was distributed evenly across all wells of several immunoSEQ 96-well plates, and each plate was treated as a replicate. For sorted subsets, around 200 ng genomic DNA, equal to 30,000 or so T cell genomes, was loaded into each replicate PCR. Purified libraries were quantified with a Qubit 3.0 fluorometer, sized on a Bioanalyzer 2100, and re-quantified with the KAPA Library Quantification kit. Every immunoSEQ 96-well plate was sequenced on a dedicated single-read 150-cycle Illumina NextSeq 550 flow cell. The original pipeline was this. The immunoSEQ output contained only junctional sequences without quality scores, so filtering could not match that applied to full-length reads. To assign V/J genes and CDR3, sequences were annotated using PyIR, a Python wrapper for IgBLAST v1.9, with IMGT germline references. Reads were removed for weak V/J assignments (E-value above 1e-6), missing CDR3, stop codons, out-of-frame junctions, or ambiguous translated residues. V3J clonotypes were defined by identical inferred V gene, J gene, and CDR3 amino acid sequence. The percentage overlap between two repertoires was calculated by dividing the number of shared unique clonotypes by the size of the smaller repertoire. Repertoire richness was assessed with RTK rarefaction, the Chao1 estimator, and Recon v2.1 estimates of unobserved clonotypes. Generation probabilities for all TCRbeta clonotypes obtained by the gDNA method from several donors were computed using OLGA. In its TCRdb copy, this immuneACCESS table keeps in-frame sequences only and misses some clones. Where compared with another copy, unresolved V genes explain less than half of these, and the others have no known cause. That table supplies the V and J calls and clone size; D and trimming were determined from the DNA. The sample table shows approximately 2.5 million clones, and around 90% are seen once. Around 0.15% of the sample rests with the top ten.

This TCR derives from a man aged 18 to 29 in good health. The sequence joins TRBV5-6 to TRBJ2-3, with TRBD2 identical over 7 junction bases. The sample was naive CD4+ T cells sorted from blood. This specimen's cell subset or site label, per the study, means: CD45RA+ positively selected. The CDR3 protein is CASSLNLADTDTQYF. The nucleotide sequence reads as follows: TGTGCCAGCAGCTTGAATCTAGCGGACACAGATACGCAGTATTTT. With the portions outside the CDR3 filled from the reference TRBV5-6 and TRBJ2-3 genes, the complete variable region becomes DAGVTQSPTHLIKTRGQQVTLRCSPKSGHDTVSWYQQALGQGPQFIFQYYEEEERQRGNFPDRFSGHQFPNYSSELNVNALLLGDSALYLCASSLNLADTDTQYFGPGTRLTVL.